This entry describes one T cell receptor (beta chain). Antigen specificity is unknown. V lost 5 bases and J 4 bases, leaving 11 bases between the germline ends. Germline V gene sequence: CDR1 MNHEY, CDR2 SVGAGI. The CDR3 runs to 14 residues. These data belong to a study of cytomegalovirus exposure and HLA in healthy donors. Study-level results: Information on immune exposure was restricted to one variable (CMV serostatus). Per a later analysis, HLA-associated TCR beta chains showed more clonal expansion than other, equally common TCR beta chains. For TCR beta chains, V- and J-gene trimming was later linked to a missense DCLRE1C variant.

Both 60 Vbeta primers and 13 Jbeta primers went into the PCR. The method was immunoSEQ multiplex PCR; TCRdb's version includes in-frame clones alone and lacks a portion of them. This sample contains around 75,000 clones. Likely unrecorded immune exposures existed in these nominally healthy donors. The sample taken for sequencing was PBMCs. The chain links TRBV6-5 to TRBJ2-2; perhaps TRBD2 as D (5 bases). The receptor's source is a man in his fifties in good health and CMV-seropositive. The CDR3 DNA sequence: TGTGCCAGCAGTGCAAGCGGATTCACCGGGGAGCTGTTTTTT. Amino acid sequence: CASSASGFTGELFF.